This T cell receptor beta chain was retrieved from a study of technical replicates of blood from a few donors. The V gene end was trimmed by 5 bases and the J gene end by 2 bases; junction bases not matched to a gene: 6. The germline CDR1 and CDR2 sequences are SGHVS and FQNEAQ. The CDR3 contains 16 residues. Here immunoSEQ multiplex PCR was the method, and the copy in TCRdb shows in-frame clones only, minus some. The table shows some 85,000 clones, with 94% occurring only once. Sequencing used T cells isolated from PBMCs. V gene TRBV7-8 combines with J gene TRBJ2-2; TRBD1 matches at 9 bases. The receptor's source is a human donor in good health. The CDR3 DNA sequence: TGTGCCAGCAGCACAACAGGGGGCATCAACACCGGGGAGCTGTTTTTT. It translates to CASSTTGGINTGELFF.